This passage covers 25 T cell receptor beta chains from one sample sequenced in a study of shared clonotypes between healthy human individuals. Here immunoSEQ multiplex PCR was the method, and the copy in TCRdb shows in-frame clones only, minus some. The repertoire holds about 2.4 million clones, with more than 80% as singletons. The sample comprised naive CD4+ T cells sorted from blood. Noted subset: CD45RA+ positively selected. These receptors were collected from a man aged 18 to 35 in good health.

The chain employs TRBV7-8 and TRBJ2-5; D is perhaps TRBD1 (6 bases). The germline V gene encodes CDR1 SGHVS and CDR2 FQNEAQ. V lost 5 bases and J lost 2, with 15 bases in between. This CDR3 has 15 residues. The CDR3 DNA sequence: TGTGCCAGCAGCCTTACCAGGGGTTTACAAGAGACCCAGTACTTC. Its translation: CASSLTRGLQETQYF.

The rearrangement links TRBV5-1 to TRBJ2-3, with D maybe TRBD2 (6 bases). Germline V gene sequence: CDR1 SGHRS, CDR2 YFSETQ. Trimming took off 3 bases at V and 0 bases at J, with 17 bases between the two ends. CDR3 length equals 17 residues. The CDR3 region is CASSSGVGAPSTDTQYF. Written as DNA, the CDR3 is TGCGCCAGCAGCTCGGGGGTTGGAGCGCCTAGCACAGATACGCAGTATTTT. Full variable domain (rest looked up from reference TRBV5-1 and TRBJ2-3): KAGVTQTPRYLIKTRGQQVTLSCSPISGHRSVSWYQQTPGQGLQFLFEYFSETQRNKGNFPGRFSGRQFSNSRSEMNVSTLELGDSALYLCASSSGVGAPSTDTQYFGPGTRLTVL.

This rearrangement joins TRBV7-2 to TRBJ2-5; TRBD2 matches at 7 bases. After removal of 1 base from V and 4 bases from J, the junction contained 6 bases not matched to a gene. Looked up from germline, CDR1 is SGHTA and CDR2 is FQGNSA. This CDR3 comprises 15 residues. CDR3 region: CASSLVNSGGETQYF. As DNA, the CDR3 is TGTGCCAGCAGCTTAGTTAATTCGGGAGGAGAGACCCAGTACTTC.

The table lists this clone with a count of one. The V gene is TRBV7-3, the J gene TRBJ2-1; no clear D. Germline V lookup: CDR1 SGHTA, CDR2 FQGTGA. Trimming shortened V by 2 bases and J by 5 bases, and 7 bases separated the two germline ends. The CDR3 extends over 13 amino acids. The CDR3 DNA follows: TGTGCCAGCAGCTTATACAGTGACAATGAGCAGTTCTTC. Residues: CASSLYSDNEQFF.

This rearrangement joins TRBV9 to TRBJ2-3; 10 bases fit TRBD1. Looked up from germline, CDR1 is SGDLS and CDR2 is YYNGEE. The CDR3 has 17 residues. The junction had 7 bases not matched to a gene; V was cut back by 0 bases and J by 3 bases. The CDR3 DNA is TGTGCCAGCAGCGTAGAGGGACAGGGGATAAGGACAGATACGCAGTATTTT. Amino acids: CASSVEGQGIRTDTQYF.

The chain uses TRBV6-5 and TRBJ2-3; the match to TRBD2 covers 9 bases. There are 15 residues in the CDR3. Per the germline V gene, CDR1 is MNHEY and CDR2 is SVGAGI. After removal of 5 bases from V and 4 bases from J, the junction contained 7 bases not matched to a gene. CDR3 region: CASSRLAGSPDTQYF. The CDR3 DNA is TGTGCCAGCAGTCGTCTAGCGGGAAGCCCAGATACGCAGTATTTT.

The chain employs TRBV11-2 and TRBJ1-6; 9 positions agree with TRBD1. V trimming: 3 bases; J trimming: 6 bases; junction bases outside the gene matches: 3. This CDR3 has 15 amino acids. Germline V gene sequence: CDR1 SGHAT, CDR2 FQNNGV. CDR3 DNA: TGTGCCAGCAGCTTCACAGGGGGCGGTAATTCACCCCTCCACTTT. Its translation is CASSFTGGGNSPLHF. Filled out from reference TRBV11-2 and TRBJ1-6, the complete variable domain reads EAGVAQSPRYKIIEKRQSVAFWCNPISGHATLYWYQQILGQGPKLLIQFQNNGVVDDSQLPKDRFSAERLKGVDSTLKIQPAKLEDSAVYLCASSFTGGGNSPLHFGNGTRLTVT.

This clone was observed a single time. The J gene is TRBJ2-1, the V gene TRBV5-4; D tentatively reads TRBD1 or TRBD2 (5 bases each). CDR1 and CDR2 (germline): SGHNT, YYREEE (reference sequence). The V end lost 1 base, the J end lost 5 bases, and 13 bases lay between the germline ends. The CDR3 totals 15 residues. The CDR3 spells CASSLTHMGHNEQFF. The CDR3 region has the DNA TGTGCCAGCAGCTTGACCCATATGGGACACAATGAGCAGTTCTTC.

This chain uses TRBV27 with TRBJ1-2, with D possibly matching TRBD1 (6 bases). Trimming took 5 bases from V and 5 from J, leaving 18 bases between them. Germline V gives CDR1 MNHEY, CDR2 SMNVEV (reference sequence). This CDR3 has 15 residues. In DNA, the CDR3 is TGTGCCAGCAGTCCGCAGGGGACACAAGTATATGGCTACACCTTC. It codes for CASSPQGTQVYGYTF.

The rearrangement joins TRBV11-3 to TRBJ2-1, with D perhaps assigned TRBD1 or TRBD2 (5 bases each). Per the germline V gene, CDR1 is SGHNT and CDR2 is YENEEA. The CDR3 length is 14 residues. Trimming removed 1 base at V and 6 bases at J, with 10 bases between. CDR3 protein: CASSLGDAFNEQFF. CDR3 DNA sequence: TGTGCCAGCAGCTTAGGGGACGCTTTCAATGAGCAGTTCTTC.

The chain joins TRBV11-2 to TRBJ2-1; 12 bases match TRBD2. CDR3 length: 15 residues. With V trimmed by 6 bases and J by 8 bases, 8 bases remained unmatched. CDR1 is SGHAT, CDR2 FQNNGV, per germline. The CDR3: CASRRLAGGPHEQFF. The CDR3 nucleotides are TGTGCCAGCAGACGCCTAGCGGGGGGGCCCCATGAGCAGTTCTTC.

V usage is TRBV28 and J usage is TRBJ1-1, with D tentatively TRBD1 (5 bases). The V end lost 6 bases, the J end lost 2 bases, and 13 bases lay between the germline ends. CDR3 size: 14 residues. Per germline, CDR1 MDHEN and CDR2 SYDVKM. CDR3: CASSPGPLNTEAFF. In DNA, the CDR3 is TGTGCCAGCAGCCCGGGACCCTTAAACACTGAAGCTTTCTTT. Filled out from reference TRBV28 and TRBJ1-1, the complete variable domain reads DVKVTQSSRYLVKRTGEKVFLECVQDMDHENMFWYRQDPGLGLRLIYFSYDVKMKEKGDIPEGYSVSREKKERFSLILESASTNQTSMYLCASSPGPLNTEAFFGQGTRLTVV.

The rearrangement uses TRBV19 and TRBJ2-2; possibly TRBD2 for D (5 bases). The length of the CDR3 is 14 residues. V was pared by 6 bases and J by 6 bases, with 14 bases between. The germline V gene encodes CDR1 LNHDA and CDR2 SQIVND (reference sequence). Here the CDR3 DNA reads TGTGCCAGTAGATCCGAGGACTCTCCCGGGGAGCTGTTTTTT. Its translation is CASRSEDSPGELFF.

J is TRBJ2-7 and V is TRBV11-2, with D possibly being TRBD1 (5 bases). The CDR3 totals 14 residues. With 5 bases removed from V and 1 base from J, the gap between germline ends came to 12 bases. The germline gives CDR1 SGHAT, CDR2 FQNNGV. DNA of the CDR3: TGTGCCAGCAGCCCTCGAAGGGGTTCCTACGAGCAGTACTTC. This encodes CASSPRRGSYEQYF.

The CDR3 nucleotides read TGTGCCAGCGGCCAACAGTGGCATAGCAATCAGCCCCAGCATTTT. Residues: CASGQQWHSNQPQHF. The chain employs TRBV6-1 and TRBJ1-5; D uncertain. Trimming stripped 8 bases from V and 0 bases from J, with 14 bases between. Germline V gene lookup returns CDR1 MNHNS and CDR2 SASEGT. This CDR3 contains 15 residues.

The rearrangement links TRBV5-1 to TRBJ1-1; TRBD1 matches at 9 bases. The CDR3 covers 15 residues. The V gene end was trimmed by 6 bases and the J gene end by 1 base; junction bases not matched to a gene: 7. The germline V gene has CDR1 SGHRS and CDR2 YFSETQ. The DNA for the CDR3 is TGCGCCAGCACCGTACAGGGGGCAGGGAACACTGAAGCTTTCTTT. Protein sequence: CASTVQGAGNTEAFF.

The V and J genes are TRBV10-3 and TRBJ2-1, with 9 bases identical to TRBD2. The CDR3 is made up of 16 amino acids. Losses at the gene ends were 0 bases for V and 7 bases for J; bases not matched to a gene: 7. CDR1 and CDR2 from the germline V gene are ENHRY and SYGVKD. CDR3 sequence reads: CAISESGVAGENEQFF. For the CDR3, the DNA is TGTGCCATCAGTGAGTCCGGAGTAGCGGGGGAAAATGAGCAGTTCTTC.

The genes are TRBV2 and TRBJ1-2; TRBD1 aligns across 7 bases. Germline CDR1 SNHLY, CDR2 FYNNEI. CDR3 length: 16 residues. The V and J ends lost 4 bases and 4 bases, in that order; junction bases with no gene match: 12. The DNA of the CDR3 is TGTGCCAGCAGTGCAGTCGAACCGGGACAGAGCTATGGCTACACCTTC. Residues: CASSAVEPGQSYGYTF.

CDR3 residues: CASSQERGGQFNEQFF. In nucleotides, the CDR3 is TGCGCCAGCAGCCAAGAGCGGGGAGGGCAGTTCAATGAGCAGTTCTTC. The V and J genes are TRBV4-3 and TRBJ2-1; 7 bases fit TRBD2. The CDR3 has 16 amino acids. Trimming at V came to 0 bases and at J to 6 bases, leaving 8 bases not matched to a gene. Germline CDR1 and CDR2: LGHNA and YSLEER.

The V call is TRBV6-4, the J call TRBJ1-2; 7 bases are shared with TRBD1. This CDR3 region has 18 residues. V shed 1 base and J 3 bases; nucleotides not matched to a gene: 14. Germline assignment: CDR1 MRHNA and CDR2 SNTAGT. CDR3 nucleotides: TGTGCCAGCAGTGACTTAGATCCGTGGTCCAGGGGGGACTATGGCTACACCTTC. The encoded protein is CASSDLDPWSRGDYGYTF.

The chain combines TRBV7-4 with TRBJ1-2, with 8 bases that match TRBD1. The CDR3 has 14 amino acids. The V gene end was trimmed by 1 base and the J gene end by 5 bases; junction bases not matched to a gene: 3. Germline V lookup: CDR1 SGHVT, CDR2 SQSDAQ. CDR3 sequence: CASSLGDRNYGYTF. In DNA form, the CDR3 reads TGTGCCAGCAGCTTAGGGGACAGGAATTATGGCTACACCTTC.

The CDR3 is CASSEWAGPDTQYF. CDR3 DNA: TGTGCCAGCAGTGAATGGGCGGGACCAGATACGCAGTATTTT. The chain couples TRBV25-1 to TRBJ2-3, with D maybe TRBD2 (6 bases). Germline CDR1 and CDR2: MGHDK and SYGVNS. The CDR3 is made up of 14 amino acids. V lost 1 base to trimming and J lost 4 bases, with 9 bases between them.

The V gene is TRBV18, the J gene TRBJ2-5; 9 bases map to TRBD2. V gave up 6 bases and J gave up 4 bases; unmatched junction bases: 6. The CDR3 totals 14 residues. Germline CDR1 and CDR2: KGHSH and LQKENI. The CDR3 region is CASSLRAGGETQYF. The CDR3 nucleotides are TGTGCCAGCTCTCTCAGAGCGGGAGGAGAGACCCAGTACTTC.

The gene calls are TRBV6-1 and TRBJ1-5; D unresolved. In germline, CDR1 is MNHNS, CDR2 SASEGT. V was trimmed by 7 bases and J by 8 bases, leaving 21 bases between them. The CDR3 spans 15 residues. The CDR3 is CASIPSWGKEEPQHF. For the CDR3, the DNA is TGTGCCAGCATCCCCAGTTGGGGTAAGGAGGAGCCCCAGCATTTT.

The chain combines TRBV30 with TRBJ1-6; a possible D gene is TRBD1 (6 bases). The ends were cut back, 4 bases at V and 5 bases at J, with 9 bases in the middle. The germline V gene encodes CDR1 GTSNPN and CDR2 SVGIG (reference sequence). The CDR3 has 13 residues. CDR3: CAWTGQNNSPLHF. The CDR3 DNA follows: TGTGCCTGGACTGGACAGAATAATTCACCCCTCCACTTT.